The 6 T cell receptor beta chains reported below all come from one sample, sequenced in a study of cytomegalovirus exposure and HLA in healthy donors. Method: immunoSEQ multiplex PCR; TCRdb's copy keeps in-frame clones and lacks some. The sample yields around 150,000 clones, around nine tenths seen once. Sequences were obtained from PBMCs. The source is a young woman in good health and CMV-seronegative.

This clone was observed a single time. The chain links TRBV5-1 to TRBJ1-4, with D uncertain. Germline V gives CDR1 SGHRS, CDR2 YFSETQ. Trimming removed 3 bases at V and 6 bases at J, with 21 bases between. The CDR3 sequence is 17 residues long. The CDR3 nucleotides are TGCGCCAGCAGCTACGGGTTTAGGAAGGTTTTGGATGAAAAACTGTTTTTT. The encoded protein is CASSYGFRKVLDEKLFF.

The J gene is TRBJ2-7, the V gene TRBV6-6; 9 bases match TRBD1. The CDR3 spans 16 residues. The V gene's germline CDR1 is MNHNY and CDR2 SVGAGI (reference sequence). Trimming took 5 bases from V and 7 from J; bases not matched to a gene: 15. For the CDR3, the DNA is TGTGCCAGCAGTAGGGACAGGGAAGGGCTCAGGGTGGAGCAGTACTTC. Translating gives CASSRDREGLRVEQYF.

The CDR3 reads CATSRGQGAGANVLTF. CDR3 sequence (DNA): TGTGCCACCAGCAGAGGACAGGGGGCTGGGGCCAACGTCCTGACTTTC. The chain is built from TRBV15 and TRBJ2-6, with 9 bases fitting TRBD1. The germline gives CDR1 LNHNV, CDR2 YYDKDF (reference sequence). This CDR3 comprises 16 residues. V lost 1 base and J lost 2; bases outside the gene matches: 0.

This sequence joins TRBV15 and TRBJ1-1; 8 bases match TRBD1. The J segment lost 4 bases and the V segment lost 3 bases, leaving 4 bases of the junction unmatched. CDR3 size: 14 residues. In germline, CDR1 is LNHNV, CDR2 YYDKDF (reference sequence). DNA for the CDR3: TGTGCCACCAGCAGTATCAGGGGGCCCACTGAAGCTTTCTTT. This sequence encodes CATSSIRGPTEAFF.

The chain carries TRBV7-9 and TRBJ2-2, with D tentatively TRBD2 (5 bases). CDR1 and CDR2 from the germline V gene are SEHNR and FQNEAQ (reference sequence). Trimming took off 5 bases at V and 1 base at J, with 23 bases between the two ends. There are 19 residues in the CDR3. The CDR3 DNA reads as TGTGCCAGCAGCCCCCAGGATGGACGGGGAACGCTGAACACCGGGGAGCTGTTTTTT. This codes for CASSPQDGRGTLNTGELFF.

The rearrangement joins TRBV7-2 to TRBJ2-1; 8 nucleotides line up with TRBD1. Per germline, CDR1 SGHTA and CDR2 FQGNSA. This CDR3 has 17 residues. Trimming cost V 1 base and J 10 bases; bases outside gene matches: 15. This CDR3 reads CASSLVSVGPPGGEQFF. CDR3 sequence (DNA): TGTGCCAGCAGCTTAGTAAGTGTAGGCCCCCCAGGGGGCGAGCAGTTCTTC.